This T cell receptor (beta chain) was captured by sequencing in a study of T cell repertoires in cytomegalovirus infection. This clonotype showed up many times. Its antigen remains unknown. TCRdb re-derived calls from the reads in MiXCR, one entry per CDR3 protein. The data hold fewer than 950,000 distinct CDR3 sequences, with less than 35% observed a single time. The receptor comes from a human donor in good health (CMV status not recorded). Some clones in this sample may be carry-over from other donors' samples. The sample was cultured CD8+ T cells from PBMCs, taken from culture after CMV antigen stimulation.

The CDR3 DNA reads as TGTGCCAGCAGCTTAGCAGAGGGACAGGGAGCCGGGGAGCTGTTTTTT. Protein product: CASSLAEGQGAGELFF. This sequence joins TRBV7-6 and TRBJ2-2, with TRBD1 matching over 9 bases. Per germline, CDR1 SGHVS and CDR2 FNYEAQ. The V segment lost 0 bases and the J segment 6 bases; nucleotides outside the gene matches: 5. The CDR3 sequence is 16 residues long.